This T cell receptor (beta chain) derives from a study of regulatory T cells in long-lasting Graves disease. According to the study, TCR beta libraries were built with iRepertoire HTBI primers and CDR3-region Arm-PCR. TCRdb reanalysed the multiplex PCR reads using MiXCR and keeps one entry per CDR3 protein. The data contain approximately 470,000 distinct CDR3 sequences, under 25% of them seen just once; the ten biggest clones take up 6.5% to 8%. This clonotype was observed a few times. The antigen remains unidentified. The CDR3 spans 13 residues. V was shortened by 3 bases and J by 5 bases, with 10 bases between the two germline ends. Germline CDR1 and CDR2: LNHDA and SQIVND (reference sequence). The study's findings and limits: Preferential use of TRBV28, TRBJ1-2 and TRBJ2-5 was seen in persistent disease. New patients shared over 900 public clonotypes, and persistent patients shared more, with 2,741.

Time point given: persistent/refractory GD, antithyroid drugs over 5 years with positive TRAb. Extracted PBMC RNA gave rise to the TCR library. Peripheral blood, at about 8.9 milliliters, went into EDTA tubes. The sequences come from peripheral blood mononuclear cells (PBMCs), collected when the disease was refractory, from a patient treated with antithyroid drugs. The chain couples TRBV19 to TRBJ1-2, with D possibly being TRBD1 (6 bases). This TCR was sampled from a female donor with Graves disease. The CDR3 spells CASSISGTYGYTF. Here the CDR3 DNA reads TGTGCCAGTAGTATCTCGGGGACATATGGCTACACCTTC.